This T cell receptor beta chain was documented in a study of type 1 regulatory T cells. About the study: This in vitro CD4 product, T-allo10, is enriched for Tr1 cells and alloantigen-specific.

This clonotype was recorded many times. Trimming cost V 5 bases and J 7 bases; bases outside gene matches: 11. CDR1 and CDR2 from the germline V gene are SGHTA and FQGNSA. The CDR3 runs 17 residues. Each CDR3 protein is one row after TCRdb ran MiXCR on the reads. Of over 90,000 distinct CDR3 sequences in the sample, roughly 28% were seen once. Source material: CD4+ T cells, either the whole sample or a sorted fraction (not recorded which). The TCR originated in a human donor in good health. This chain joins TRBV7-2 and TRBJ2-7; 16 bases match TRBD2. The CDR3 protein is CASSNGTSGRAPEEQYF. The CDR3 DNA follows: TGTGCCAGCAGCAACGGGACTAGCGGGAGGGCTCCGGAGGAGCAGTACTTC.